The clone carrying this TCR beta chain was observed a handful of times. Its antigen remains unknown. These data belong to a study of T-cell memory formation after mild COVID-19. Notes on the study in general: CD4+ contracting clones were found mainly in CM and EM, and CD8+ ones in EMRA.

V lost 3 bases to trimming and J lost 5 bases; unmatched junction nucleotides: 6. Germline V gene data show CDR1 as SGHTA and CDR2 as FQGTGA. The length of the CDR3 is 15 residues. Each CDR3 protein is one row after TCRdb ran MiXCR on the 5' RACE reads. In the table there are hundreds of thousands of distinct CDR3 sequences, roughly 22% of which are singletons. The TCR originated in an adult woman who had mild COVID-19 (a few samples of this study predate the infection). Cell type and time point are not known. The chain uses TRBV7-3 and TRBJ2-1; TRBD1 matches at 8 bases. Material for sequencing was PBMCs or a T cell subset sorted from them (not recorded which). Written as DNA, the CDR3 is TGTGCCAGCAGCTTTCCGGGACAGGACGACAATGAGCAGTTCTTC. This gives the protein CASSFPGQDDNEQFF.